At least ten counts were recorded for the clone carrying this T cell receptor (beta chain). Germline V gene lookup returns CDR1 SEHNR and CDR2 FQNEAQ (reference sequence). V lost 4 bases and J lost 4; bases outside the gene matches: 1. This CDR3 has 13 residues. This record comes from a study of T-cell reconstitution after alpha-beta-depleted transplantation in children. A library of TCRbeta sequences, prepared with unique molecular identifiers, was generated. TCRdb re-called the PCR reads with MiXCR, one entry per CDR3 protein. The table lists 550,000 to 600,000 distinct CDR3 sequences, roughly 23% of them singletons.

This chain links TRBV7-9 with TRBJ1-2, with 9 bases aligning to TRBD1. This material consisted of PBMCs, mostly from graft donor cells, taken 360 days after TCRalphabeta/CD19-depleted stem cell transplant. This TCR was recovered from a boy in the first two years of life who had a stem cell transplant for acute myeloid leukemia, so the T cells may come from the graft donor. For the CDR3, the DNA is TGTGCCAGCAGCTGGGGACAGGGCTATGGCTACACCTTC. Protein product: CASSWGQGYGYTF.